These T cell receptor beta chains were read from a single sample in a study of blood T cell repertoires in COVID-19. Sequencing used immunoSEQ multiplex PCR; TCRdb keeps in-frame clones, though not all of them. This sample carries some 30,000 clones, 85% to 90% of them seen once, and the ten largest clones take about 1.6%. Sample: peripheral blood. The source is a man in his sixties with active COVID-19. CDR3s leave out the opening cysteine and the closing phenylalanine or tryptophan. Fields, in order: J gene, D gene, V gene, CDR3 protein. A D gene is named only where the DNA matches it firmly.

j_gene: TRBJ2-5
d_gene: TRBD1
v_gene: TRBV5-1
CDR3aa: ASSFDRVRGTQY

j_gene: TRBJ2-3
d_gene: NA
v_gene: TRBV24-1
CDR3aa: ATSDLEGTTDTQY

j_gene: TRBJ1-3
d_gene: NA
v_gene: TRBV3-1/TRBV3-2
CDR3aa: ASSQDRGISGNTIY

j_gene: TRBJ2-7
d_gene: NA
v_gene: TRBV30
CDR3aa: AWSPLNRVQY

j_gene: TRBJ2-5
d_gene: TRBD2
v_gene: TRBV19
CDR3aa: ASSPTSGGTYQETQY

j_gene: TRBJ1-2
d_gene: TRBD1
v_gene: TRBV19
CDR3aa: ASSRGQVYGYT

j_gene: TRBJ1-2
d_gene: NA
v_gene: TRBV18
CDR3aa: ASSPQGIPYGYT

j_gene: TRBJ2-7
d_gene: NA
v_gene: TRBV19
CDR3aa: ASTGTGYYEQY

j_gene: TRBJ2-3
d_gene: NA
v_gene: TRBV15
CDR3aa: ATSTRLADTQY

j_gene: TRBJ1-2
d_gene: NA
v_gene: TRBV6-5
CDR3aa: ASSSPGGYT

j_gene: TRBJ1-4
d_gene: TRBD1
v_gene: TRBV28
CDR3aa: ASSQTGGEGKLF

j_gene: TRBJ2-3
d_gene: TRBD1
v_gene: TRBV10-3
CDR3aa: AITRQGAATDTQY

j_gene: TRBJ1-4
d_gene: NA
v_gene: TRBV11-2
CDR3aa: ASSQINEKLF

j_gene: TRBJ2-7
d_gene: TRBD1
v_gene: TRBV5-1
CDR3aa: ASSSAGTGYYEQY

j_gene: TRBJ2-3
d_gene: NA
v_gene: TRBV9
CDR3aa: ASSVRTADTQY

j_gene: TRBJ2-7
d_gene: TRBD1
v_gene: TRBV6-5
CDR3aa: ASSYSEDRVYEQY

j_gene: TRBJ1-6
d_gene: TRBD1
v_gene: TRBV30
CDR3aa: ACPTHRGYGRDSPLH

j_gene: TRBJ2-7
d_gene: NA
v_gene: TRBV19
CDR3aa: ASSIKGSNYEQY

j_gene: TRBJ2-3
d_gene: TRBD2
v_gene: TRBV10-3
CDR3aa: AISESRLAGATDTQY

j_gene: TRBJ2-7
d_gene: NA
v_gene: TRBV5-1
CDR3aa: ASSPGGASYEQY

j_gene: TRBJ2-3
d_gene: NA
v_gene: TRBV5-1
CDR3aa: ASSPQPRRGGADTQY

j_gene: TRBJ2-7
d_gene: TRBD1
v_gene: TRBV29-1
CDR3aa: SVRQGFYEQY

j_gene: TRBJ2-5
d_gene: TRBD1
v_gene: TRBV6-5
CDR3aa: ASSYTGVPKETQY

j_gene: TRBJ1-5
d_gene: NA
v_gene: TRBV19
CDR3aa: ASSMGQGNQPQH

j_gene: TRBJ2-7
d_gene: TRBD1
v_gene: TRBV7-9
CDR3aa: ASSGDRGYEQY

j_gene: TRBJ1-4
d_gene: TRBD1
v_gene: TRBV19
CDR3aa: ASSMTGKNEKLF

j_gene: TRBJ2-3
d_gene: TRBD2
v_gene: TRBV6-5
CDR3aa: ASSGLVSTDTQY

j_gene: TRBJ1-5
d_gene: TRBD1
v_gene: TRBV4-1
CDR3aa: ASSQAPDREGQPQH

j_gene: TRBJ1-6
d_gene: TRBD1
v_gene: TRBV7-9
CDR3aa: ASSPGQGDSPLH

j_gene: TRBJ2-2
d_gene: TRBD1
v_gene: TRBV14
CDR3aa: ASSHRDRYTGELF

j_gene: TRBJ1-6
d_gene: NA
v_gene: TRBV5-6
CDR3aa: ASSLFWGGGSPLH

j_gene: TRBJ2-5
d_gene: TRBD1
v_gene: TRBV29-1
CDR3aa: SVVQGVETQY

j_gene: TRBJ1-3
d_gene: NA
v_gene: TRBV27
CDR3aa: ASSLHSGNTIY

j_gene: TRBJ2-2
d_gene: TRBD2
v_gene: TRBV2
CDR3aa: ASRLAGGANTGELF

j_gene: TRBJ1-2
d_gene: TRBD1
v_gene: TRBV3-1/TRBV3-2
CDR3aa: ASSHPGTVQGYT

j_gene: TRBJ2-3
d_gene: NA
v_gene: TRBV14
CDR3aa: ASSQALAGRSDTQY

j_gene: TRBJ2-1
d_gene: TRBD2
v_gene: TRBV2
CDR3aa: ASSEVGGTRVGNEQF